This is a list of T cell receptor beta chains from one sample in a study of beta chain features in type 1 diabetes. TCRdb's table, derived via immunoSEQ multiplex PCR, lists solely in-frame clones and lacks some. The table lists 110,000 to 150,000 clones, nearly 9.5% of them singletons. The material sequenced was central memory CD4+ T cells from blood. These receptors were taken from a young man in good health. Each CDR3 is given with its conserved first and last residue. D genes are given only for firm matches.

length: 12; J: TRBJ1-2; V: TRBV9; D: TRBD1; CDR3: CASSVGTGVYTF
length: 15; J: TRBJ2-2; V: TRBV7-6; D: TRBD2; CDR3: CARAGVGQGTGELFF
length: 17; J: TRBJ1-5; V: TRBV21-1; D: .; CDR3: CASSNRAEEGRDQPQHF
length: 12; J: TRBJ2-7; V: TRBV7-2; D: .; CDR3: CASSQASYEQYF
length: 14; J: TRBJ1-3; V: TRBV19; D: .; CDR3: CASRDTASGNTIYF
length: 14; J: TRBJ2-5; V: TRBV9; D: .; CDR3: CASSVVAGEETQYF
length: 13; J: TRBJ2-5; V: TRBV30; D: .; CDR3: CAWRSREGETQYF
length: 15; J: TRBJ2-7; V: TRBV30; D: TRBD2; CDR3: CAWSARLAVKYEQYF
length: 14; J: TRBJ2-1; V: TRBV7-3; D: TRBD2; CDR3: CASSPLGAGVAQFF
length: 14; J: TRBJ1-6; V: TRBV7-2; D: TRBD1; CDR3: CASSSRQGHSPLHF
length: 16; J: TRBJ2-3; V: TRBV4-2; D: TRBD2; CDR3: CASSQEGGGGTDTQYF
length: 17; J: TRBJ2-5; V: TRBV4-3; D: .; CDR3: CASSPQVVRGAGETQYF
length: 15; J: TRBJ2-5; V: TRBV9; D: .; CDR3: CASSVAKLFQETQYF
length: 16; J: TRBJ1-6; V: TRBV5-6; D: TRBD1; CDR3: CASSLDATGGNSPLHF
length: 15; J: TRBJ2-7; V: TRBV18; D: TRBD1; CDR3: CASSPDRTGAYEQYF
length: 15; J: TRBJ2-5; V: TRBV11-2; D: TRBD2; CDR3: CASSWAGGRQETQYF
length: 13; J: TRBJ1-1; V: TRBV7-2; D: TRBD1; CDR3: CASSLDRDTEAFF
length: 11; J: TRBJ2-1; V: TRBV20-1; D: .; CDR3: CSAGTSHEQFF
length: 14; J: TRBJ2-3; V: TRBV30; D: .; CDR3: CAWSRTTRTDTQYF
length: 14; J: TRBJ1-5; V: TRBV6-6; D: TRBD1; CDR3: CASSYSDRDQPQHF
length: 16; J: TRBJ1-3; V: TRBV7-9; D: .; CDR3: CASSLASTGTGNTIYF
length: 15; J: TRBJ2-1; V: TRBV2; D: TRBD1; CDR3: CASSLGQGGYNEQFF
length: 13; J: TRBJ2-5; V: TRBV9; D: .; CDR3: CASSRDFQETQYF
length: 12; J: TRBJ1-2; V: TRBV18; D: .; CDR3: CASSPPTVGYTF
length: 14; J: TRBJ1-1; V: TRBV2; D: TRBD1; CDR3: CASSYTGVDTEAFF
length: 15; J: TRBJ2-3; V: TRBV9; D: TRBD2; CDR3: CASSVDTSGTDTQYF
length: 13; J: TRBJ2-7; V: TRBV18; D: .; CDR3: CASSRDISYEQYF
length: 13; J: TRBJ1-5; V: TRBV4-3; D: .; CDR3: CASSQDHRQPQHF
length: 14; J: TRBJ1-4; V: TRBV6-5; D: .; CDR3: CASSNGGSNEKLFF
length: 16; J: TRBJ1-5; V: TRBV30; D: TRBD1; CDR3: CAWSAPGTVEVRPQHF
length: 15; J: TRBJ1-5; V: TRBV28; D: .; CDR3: CASGEGPGRDQPQHF
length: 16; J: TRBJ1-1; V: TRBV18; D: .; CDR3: CASSFVGGDLNTEAFF
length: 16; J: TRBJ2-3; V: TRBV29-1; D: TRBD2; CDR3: CSVEDIRLAAGDTQYF
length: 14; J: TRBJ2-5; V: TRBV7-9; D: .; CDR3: CASSLEWGPETQYF
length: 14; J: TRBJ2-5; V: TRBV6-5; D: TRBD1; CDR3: CASSYWDRVDEQYF
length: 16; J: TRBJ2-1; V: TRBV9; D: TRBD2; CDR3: CASRWGDGGAVNEQFF
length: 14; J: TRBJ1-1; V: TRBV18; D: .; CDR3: CASSTGGVNTEAFF
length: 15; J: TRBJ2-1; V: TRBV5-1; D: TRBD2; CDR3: CASSLLAGAENEQFF
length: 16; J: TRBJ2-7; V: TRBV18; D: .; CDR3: CASSQGGETPTYEQYF
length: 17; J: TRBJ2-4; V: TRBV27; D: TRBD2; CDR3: CASSYGLASSAKNIQYF
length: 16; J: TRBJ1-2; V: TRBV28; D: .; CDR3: CASRYSISGAHYGYTF
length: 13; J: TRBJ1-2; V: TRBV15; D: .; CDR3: CATSRDSTYGYTF
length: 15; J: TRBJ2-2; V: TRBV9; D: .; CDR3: CASTKAVIQTGELFF
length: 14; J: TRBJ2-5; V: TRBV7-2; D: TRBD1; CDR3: CASSSRGSGETQYF
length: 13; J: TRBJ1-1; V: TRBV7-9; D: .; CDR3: CASRRSVNTEAFF
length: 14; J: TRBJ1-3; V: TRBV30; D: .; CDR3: CAWSPGYSGNTIYF
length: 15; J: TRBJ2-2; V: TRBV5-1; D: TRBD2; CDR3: CASSFQAGEPGELFF
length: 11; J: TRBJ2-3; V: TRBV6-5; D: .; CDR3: CASSLRNTQYF
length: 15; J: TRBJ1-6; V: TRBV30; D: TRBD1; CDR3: CAWSVPDRENSPLHF
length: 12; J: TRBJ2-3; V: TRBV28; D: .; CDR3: CASTSFTDTQYF